This TCR beta chain was recovered during a study of a mutant IDH1 vaccine in newly diagnosed glioma. In the study overall: The study started vaccination 4-6 weeks after radiotherapy alone, or with temozolomide cycles. Patients had received radiotherapy, temozolomide, or both previously, most receiving both. Treated patients had a mean age of about 44 years and a sex split that was approximately 62% male and 37.5% female.

Note on this clone: Its antigen is not known.

The time point is: week 23, last vaccination. In the vaccine, a single dose held 300 ug of the mutant IDH1 20-mer peptide, along with topical imiquimod. The table came from immunoSEQ multiplex PCR; TCRdb's copy has only in-frame clones and leaves some out. The table lists roughly 60,000 clones, around 84% of them singletons. CDR1 is SGHRS, CDR2 YFSETQ, per germline. CDR3 size: 15 residues. The trim removed 3 bases at V and 3 bases at J, leaving 4 bases unmatched. The sequence was obtained from a man aged 25-45 years with glioma. The sample here was PBMCs, taken from a glioma patient whose treatment included an IDH1 peptide vaccine. The V call is TRBV5-1, the J call TRBJ2-3, with 10 bases identical to TRBD2. The CDR3 nucleotides read TGCGCCAGCAGCTGGAGCGGGGGGGTGACAGATACGCAGTATTTT. Protein: CASSWSGGVTDTQYF. The whole variable domain, filled in from reference TRBV5-1 and TRBJ2-3, reads KAGVTQTPRYLIKTRGQQVTLSCSPISGHRSVSWYQQTPGQGLQFLFEYFSETQRNKGNFPGRFSGRQFSNSRSEMNVSTLELGDSALYLCASSWSGGVTDTQYFGPGTRLTVL.